These 4 T cell receptor beta chains came from one sample sequenced in a study of T-cell memory formation after mild COVID-19. TCRdb reanalysed the 5' RACE reads using MiXCR and keeps one entry per CDR3 protein. The table lists more than 150,000 distinct CDR3 sequences, about a fifth of them singletons, with 3.9% in the top ten. The specimen sequenced was PBMCs or a T cell subset sorted from them (not recorded which). These TCRs come from a man aged 18 to 30 who had mild COVID-19 (a few samples of this study predate the infection). Cell type and time point are not known.

This clonotype was seen many times. This chain uses TRBV11-2 with TRBJ1-1; D gene ambiguous. The germline gives CDR1 SGHAT, CDR2 FQNNGV. CDR3 length: 13 residues. The germline V and J ends were trimmed by 2 bases and 2 bases, with 6 bases remaining between them. For the CDR3, the DNA is TGTGCCAGCAGCTTATCCACCAACACTGAAGCTTTCTTT. Translating gives CASSLSTNTEAFF. Full variable domain (outside the CDR3, taken from reference TRBV11-2 and TRBJ1-1): EAGVAQSPRYKIIEKRQSVAFWCNPISGHATLYWYQQILGQGPKLLIQFQNNGVVDDSQLPKDRFSAERLKGVDSTLKIQPAKLEDSAVYLCASSLSTNTEAFFGQGTRLTVV.

This rearrangement joins TRBV11-2 to TRBJ1-2; D call uncertain. This CDR3 is 14 amino acids long. The V gene lost 0 bases and the J gene lost 8 bases, with 13 bases spanning the gap. CDR1 and CDR2 from the germline V gene are SGHAT and FQNNGV. CDR3 sequence reads: CASSLDRSHRGYTF. The CDR3, as DNA: TGTGCCAGCAGCTTAGATCGTTCCCATCGGGGCTACACCTTC.

The rearrangement joins TRBV9 to TRBJ1-1; no clear D. Germline CDR1 reads SGDLS; CDR2 reads YYNGEE. CDR3 length equals 15 residues. V was shortened by 0 bases and J by 2 bases, with 11 bases between the two germline ends. The DNA of the CDR3 is TGTGCCAGCAGCGTAGGGAACTTAGATAACACTGAAGCTTTCTTT. Amino acid sequence: CASSVGNLDNTEAFF.

The chain couples TRBV30 to TRBJ1-5; possibly TRBD1 for D (5 bases). Deletions cut 2 bases from V and 4 bases from J, with 9 bases between. The germline V gene encodes CDR1 GTSNPN and CDR2 SVGIG (reference sequence). CDR3 length: 13 residues. This chain's CDR3 is CAWSRAGNQPQHF. In DNA form, the CDR3 reads TGTGCCTGGAGTCGGGCAGGGAATCAGCCCCAGCATTTT.